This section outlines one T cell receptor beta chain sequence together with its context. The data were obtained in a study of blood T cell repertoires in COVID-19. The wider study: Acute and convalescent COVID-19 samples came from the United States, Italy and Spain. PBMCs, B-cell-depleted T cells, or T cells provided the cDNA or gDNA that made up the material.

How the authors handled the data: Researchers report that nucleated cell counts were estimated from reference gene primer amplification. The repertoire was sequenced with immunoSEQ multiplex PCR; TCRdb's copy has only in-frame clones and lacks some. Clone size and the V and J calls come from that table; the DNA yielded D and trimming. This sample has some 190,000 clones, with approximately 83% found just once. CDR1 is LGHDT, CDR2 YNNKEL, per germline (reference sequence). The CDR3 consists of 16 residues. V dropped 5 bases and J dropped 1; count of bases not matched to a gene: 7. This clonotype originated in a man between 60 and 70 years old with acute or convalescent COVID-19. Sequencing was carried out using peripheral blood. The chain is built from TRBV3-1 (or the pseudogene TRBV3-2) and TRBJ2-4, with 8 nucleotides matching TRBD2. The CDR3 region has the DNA TGTGCCAGCAGCGGGACTAGTGTCTTGGCCAAAAACATTCAGTACTTC. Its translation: CASSGTSVLAKNIQYF.